The 5 T cell receptor beta chains below were found in one sample sequenced in a study of monozygotic twins with inflammatory bowel disease (dated by TCRdb to the late 2010s). The library was prepared using 5' RACE. Sequencing took place on an Illumina HiSeq 2500. The reads, reprocessed by TCRdb, yield one row per CDR3 protein sequence and no DNA. The sample's own table lists about 160,000 distinct CDR3 sequences. Of the sample, approximately 3% falls within the top ten clones. The sequencing sample was made of blood. The receptors come from a human donor with ulcerative colitis or Crohn's disease, or a healthy co-twin of an affected twin (not recorded which).

The chain joins TRBV25-1 to TRBJ2-3; with no DNA, the TCRdb D assignment of TRBD2 cannot be verified. CDR3 length: 17 amino acids. The germline V gene encodes CDR1 MGHDK and CDR2 SYGVNS. The chain's CDR3 is CASSASPSGISTDTQYF. Complete variable domain (other parts from reference TRBV25-1 and TRBJ2-3): EADIYQTPRYLVIGTGKKITLECSQTMGHDKMYWYQQDPGMELHLIHYSYGVNSTEKGDLSSESTVSRIRTEHFPLTLESARPSHTSQYLCASSASPSGISTDTQYFGPGTRLTVL.

The chain joins TRBV6-2 or TRBV6-3 to TRBJ2-1. The CDR3 spans 20 residues. CDR1 is MNHEY and CDR2 is SVGEGT in the germline V gene. The CDR3 loop reads CASSYSNWRDETWSYNEQFF.

The CDR3 region is CASSLIREQYF. This sequence joins TRBV7-3 and TRBJ2-7. This CDR3 is built from 11 residues. The germline V gene has CDR1 SGHTA and CDR2 FQGTGA.

The rearrangement uses TRBV6-5 and TRBJ1-1; absent DNA, TCRdb's TRBD1 call cannot be checked. Germline CDR1 reads MNHEY; CDR2 reads SVGAGI. The CDR3 contains 16 residues. This CDR3 is CASSYSSREDTVQAFF.

This chain connects TRBV7-9 to TRBJ2-3. Germline V gene lookup returns CDR1 SEHNR and CDR2 FQNEAQ (reference sequence). The CDR3 has 14 residues. CDR3 sequence reads: CATPLVEGGNTQYF. The full variable domain, in which reference TRBV7-9 and TRBJ2-3 provide the parts outside the CDR3, is DTGVSQNPRHKITKRGQNVTFRCDPISEHNRLYWYRQTLGQGPEFLTYFQNEAQLEKSRLLSDRFSAERPKGSFSTLEIQRTEQGDSAMYLCATPLVEGGNTQYFGPGTRLTVL.